What follows are 31 T cell receptor beta chains derived from one specimen sequenced in a study of regulatory T cells in long-lasting Graves disease (dated by TCRdb to 2020 to 2022). Per the publication, the time point label means: newly diagnosed GD, antithyroid drugs for less than 3 months. RNA was extracted from PBMCs in TRIzol for both TCR sequencing and RNA sequencing. Libraries were constructed by multiplex PCR. Sequencing took place on an Illumina HiSeq 4000. iRepertoire HTBI primers and Arm-PCR amplification of CDR3 regions were used to construct TCR beta libraries. TCRdb passed the public sequencing reads through fastp at Q25 and MiXCR, retaining productive beta sequences. Each entry merges the rows of one CDR3 protein and shows their most common DNA and genes. The table for this sample lists hundreds of thousands of distinct CDR3 sequences; about 15% of them were counted only once. The ten most abundant clones make up roughly 18% of the sample.

The same sample was also used in a study of T cells in Graves' hyperthyroidism and ophthalmopathy.

The specimen comprised peripheral blood mononuclear cells (PBMCs), sampled at new diagnosis, from a patient treated with antithyroid drugs. These receptors all come from a woman in her thirties with Graves disease. Donor details come from another sample of the same person, matched by shared clones.

This clonotype was seen repeatedly, ten times or more. This chain links TRBV27 with TRBJ2-3; TRBD2 agrees at 12 bases. V trimming: 8 bases; J trimming: 4 bases; junction bases outside the gene matches: 10. CDR1 MNHEY and CDR2 SMNVEV come from the germline V gene (reference sequence). This CDR3 has 16 residues. CDR3 sequence reads: CASGTTSGSDADTQYF. The CDR3 DNA follows: TGTGCCAGCGGGACGACTAGCGGGAGCGATGCAGATACGCAGTATTTT.

This clonotype was detected ten times or more. J is TRBJ2-7 and V is TRBV11-2; TRBD1 might be the D (6 bases). The V end lost 4 bases, the J end lost 0 bases, and 13 bases lay between the germline ends. CDR3 length: 15 residues. Per the germline V gene, CDR1 is SGHAT and CDR2 is FQNNGV. CDR3 sequence: CASSYRQEFSYEQYF. In DNA, the CDR3 is TGTGCCAGCAGCTACAGACAGGAGTTCTCCTACGAGCAGTACTTC.

This clonotype was detected many times. The chain combines TRBV15 with TRBJ2-5; D is uncertain. The CDR3 covers 13 residues. Trimming left V 0 bases short and J 2 bases short, with 4 bases between. Germline V lookup: CDR1 LNHNV, CDR2 YYDKDF (reference sequence). The DNA for the CDR3 is TGTGCCACCAGCAGAGACAGGCAAGAGACCCAGTACTTC. Its translation is CATSRDRQETQYF.

This rearrangement joins TRBV5-4 to TRBJ2-2, with TRBD2 matching 15 bases. Germline CDR1 and CDR2: SGHNT and YYREEE (reference sequence). The V and J ends lost 4 bases and 1 base, in that order; junction bases with no gene match: 5. The CDR3 covers 18 residues. CDR3 region: CASSGLAGGSLNTGELFF. CDR3 nucleotide sequence: TGTGCCAGCAGCGGACTAGCGGGAGGGAGCTTGAACACCGGGGAGCTGTTTTTT.

This clonotype was counted at least ten times. This sequence joins TRBV7-3 and TRBJ2-2; D gene ambiguous. There are 14 residues in the CDR3. Germline assignment: CDR1 SGHTA and CDR2 FQGTGA. The V end was cut by 5 bases, the J end by 6 bases, with 13 bases between. The CDR3 is CASSPAFGSGELFF. The CDR3 nucleotides are TGTGCCAGCAGCCCCGCATTTGGGTCCGGGGAGCTGTTTTTT. Looking up the rest from reference TRBV7-3 and TRBJ2-2 gives the full variable domain: GAGVSQTPSNKVTEKGKYVELRCDPISGHTALYWYRQSLGQGPEFLIYFQGTGAADDSGLPNDRFFAVRPEGSVSTLKIQRTERGDSAVYLCASSPAFGSGELFFGEGSRLTVL.

At least ten counts were recorded for this clonotype. J is TRBJ2-5 and V is TRBV7-3; 8 positions agree with TRBD2. Trimming at V came to 7 bases and at J to 4 bases, leaving 11 bases not matched to a gene. The CDR3 sequence is 15 residues long. The germline V gene has CDR1 SGHTA and CDR2 FQGTGA. In DNA, the CDR3 is TGTGCCAGCACCCCGGGGGGGGCAGACAGAGAGACCCAGTACTTC. It specifies CASTPGGADRETQYF.

The table lists this clonotype with a few counts. V gene TRBV19 combines with J gene TRBJ2-1, with D maybe TRBD2 (5 bases). CDR1 is LNHDA and CDR2 is SQIVND in the germline V gene (reference sequence). V lost 6 bases to trimming and J lost 3 bases, with 12 bases between them. The CDR3 covers 14 residues. The CDR3 is CASSPGGGYNEQFF. DNA of the CDR3: TGTGCCAGTAGCCCCGGCGGAGGCTACAATGAGCAGTTCTTC.

This clonotype was counted ten times or more. The V call is TRBV20-1, the J call TRBJ2-3; D is unclear. Germline loops: CDR1 DFQATT, CDR2 SNEGSKA (reference sequence). V gave up 2 bases and J gave up 6 bases, with 18 bases separating them. The CDR3 runs to 15 residues. CDR3 loop: CSARSGNSVSDTQYF. The CDR3 DNA reads TGCAGTGCTAGATCGGGTAATTCGGTATCGGATACGCAGTATTTT.

Remarks on this clonotype: This could be a read error, since a much larger clone is one nucleotide away. The DNA of the CDR3 is TGTGCCAGCAGCTCCCGGCCGAAGCGACTAGCCGGAGAGACCCGGTACTTC. This gives the protein CASSSRPKRLAGETRYF. The V and J genes are TRBV7-8 and TRBJ2-5; 7 bases line up with TRBD2. CDR1 and CDR2 (germline): SGHVS, FQNEAQ. The CDR3 extends over 17 amino acids.

The chain recombines TRBV7-9 with TRBJ1-3; D may be TRBD1 (6 bases). Germline V gene data show CDR1 as SEHNR and CDR2 as FQNEAQ (reference sequence). There are 17 residues in the CDR3. V lost 1 base to trimming and J lost 0 bases, with 13 bases between them. Here the CDR3 DNA reads TGTGCCAGCAGCTTAGGAACAGGGACGGGCTCTGGAAACACCATATATTTT. It is translated as CASSLGTGTGSGNTIYF.

The V and J genes are TRBV4-1 and TRBJ1-2; TRBD1 matches at 8 bases. The CDR3 covers 16 residues. Germline loops: CDR1 MGHRA, CDR2 YSYEKL. The V gene end was trimmed by 1 base and the J gene end by 8 bases; junction bases not matched to a gene: 12. The CDR3 sequence is CASSQGQGAASGGYTF. The CDR3 nucleotides read TGCGCCAGCAGCCAAGGCCAGGGGGCGGCTTCGGGGGGCTACACCTTC.

This clonotype occurred many times. The chain has TRBV12-3 or TRBV12-4 and TRBJ1-4; D may be TRBD1 (6 bases). V lost 0 bases, J lost 2 bases, and 10 bases lay in between. CDR3 size: 16 residues. The CDR3 nucleotides are TGTGCCAGCAGTTTAGCGCAAGGACAGACTAATGAAAAACTGTTTTTT. As protein: CASSLAQGQTNEKLFF.

This clonotype was detected a few times. The chain uses TRBV28 and TRBJ1-6; weak D call: TRBD1 (6 bases). V was cut by 7 bases and J by 9 bases, with 13 bases left in between. CDR1 is MDHEN and CDR2 is SYDVKM in the germline V gene. CDR3 length: 13 residues. CDR3: CASTQGGVSPLHF. CDR3 nucleotides: TGTGCCAGCACCCAAGGGGGTGTTTCACCCCTCCACTTT. Using reference TRBV28 and TRBJ1-6 for the parts outside the CDR3, the full variable domain is DVKVTQSSRYLVKRTGEKVFLECVQDMDHENMFWYRQDPGLGLRLIYFSYDVKMKEKGDIPEGYSVSREKKERFSLILESASTNQTSMYLCASTQGGVSPLHFGNGTRLTVT.

The CDR3 loop is CASSQYEGSDGYTF. The DNA for the CDR3 is TGTGCCAGCAGCCAATATGAGGGAAGTGATGGCTACACCTTC. V is TRBV3-1 and J is TRBJ1-2; D remains unclear. In germline, CDR1 is LGHDT, CDR2 YNNKEL (reference sequence). The CDR3 covers 14 residues. V was cut by 2 bases and J by 6 bases, with 13 bases left in between.

This clonotype was recorded at least ten times. This sequence joins TRBV15 and TRBJ1-5, with D hard to call. The CDR3 sequence is 14 residues long. The V gene's germline CDR1 is LNHNV and CDR2 YYDKDF (reference sequence). V was pared by 1 base and J by 7 bases, with 11 bases between. Written as DNA, the CDR3 is TGTGCCACCAGCAGAGCTGGGGTAGGGCAGCCCCAGCATTTT. It is translated as CATSRAGVGQPQHF. Complete variable domain (other parts from reference TRBV15 and TRBJ1-5): DAMVIQNPRYQVTQFGKPVTLSCSQTLNHNVMYWYQQKSSQAPKLLFHYYDKDFNNEADTPDNFQSRRPNTSFCFLDIRSPGLGDTAMYLCATSRAGVGQPQHFGDGTRLSIL.

This clonotype was detected only a few times. The chain employs TRBV12-3 or TRBV12-4 and TRBJ1-5, with a tentative D call TRBD1 (6 bases). V was pared by 5 bases and J by 9 bases, with 26 bases between. This CDR3 contains 17 residues. CDR3 sequence reads: CASSTETGTGGLRPQHF. As DNA, the CDR3 is TGTGCCAGCAGTACTGAAACCGGGACGGGGGGGCTTCGGCCCCAGCATTTT.

This clonotype was seen ten or more times. V gene TRBV28 combines with J gene TRBJ2-1, with a weak D call TRBD2 (6 bases). The CDR3 loop spans 14 amino acids. The V gene's germline CDR1 is MDHEN and CDR2 SYDVKM. V lost 1 base and J lost 5, with 9 bases in between. CDR3 amino acids: CASSLSGRDNEQFF. The DNA of the CDR3 is TGTGCCAGCAGTTTATCCGGGAGAGACAATGAGCAGTTCTTC.

This clonotype was counted many times. The chain recombines TRBV29-1 with TRBJ2-7; D is perhaps TRBD1 or TRBD2 (5 bases each). Germline V gene data show CDR1 as SQVTM and CDR2 as ANQGSEA. This CDR3 region has 12 residues. The V and J ends lost 8 bases and 5 bases respectively, with 16 bases between them. The CDR3 sequence is CSTRDGFHEQYF. As DNA, the CDR3 is TGCAGCACCCGGGACGGGTTCCACGAGCAGTACTTC.

Here the CDR3 DNA reads TGTGCCAGTAGTATCCGGGACAGGAATTCACCCCTCCACTTT. This sequence encodes CASSIRDRNSPLHF. The V gene is TRBV19, the J gene TRBJ1-6; 8 positions match TRBD1. After removal of 3 bases from V and 7 bases from J, the junction contained 2 bases not matched to a gene. In germline, CDR1 is LNHDA, CDR2 SQIVND (reference sequence). The CDR3 is 14 amino acids.

Ten or more counts support this clonotype. This chain connects TRBV6-1 to TRBJ1-2; tentative D call: TRBD1 (6 bases). Germline-derived CDR1 and CDR2 are MNHNS and SASEGT. CDR3 size: 16 residues. Trimming pared 6 bases from V and 6 bases from J, leaving 23 bases between. The CDR3 spells CASSDLISGAADGYTF. The CDR3 region has the DNA TGTGCCAGCAGCGACCTTATATCAGGGGCGGCTGATGGCTACACCTTC.

The V call is TRBV7-3, the J call TRBJ1-1; unclear D gene. CDR1 is SGHTA, CDR2 FQGTGA, per germline. This CDR3 region has 13 residues. Trimming stripped 3 bases from V and 2 bases from J, with 7 bases between. The DNA for the CDR3 is TGTGCCAGCAGCTTTCTGGTAAACACTGAAGCTTTCTTT. Protein: CASSFLVNTEAFF.

This clonotype appeared a few times. The gene calls are TRBV30 and TRBJ2-7; D not resolved. V was trimmed by 3 bases and J by 4 bases, leaving 10 bases between them. CDR1 GTSNPN and CDR2 SVGIG come from the germline V gene (reference sequence). CDR3 length: 12 residues. The CDR3 loop reads CAWSPSRYEQYF. The CDR3 DNA is TGTGCCTGGAGCCCCTCTAGGTACGAGCAGTACTTC.

There are many counts of this clonotype. The V gene is TRBV11-2, the J gene TRBJ1-3; D gene unclear. The V end lost 2 bases, the J end lost 4 bases, and 15 bases lay between the germline ends. The CDR3 is 16 residues long. CDR1 is SGHAT, CDR2 FQNNGV, per germline. The chain's CDR3 is CASSLRTGRGGNTIYF. CDR3 in DNA: TGTGCCAGCAGCTTAAGGACCGGTCGGGGAGGAAACACCATATATTTT.

This clonotype was counted many times. The V gene is TRBV2, the J gene TRBJ2-1; tentatively, D is TRBD2 (6 bases). Germline CDR1 and CDR2: SNHLY and FYNNEI. V lost 7 bases and J lost 5, with 12 bases in between. The CDR3 contains 13 residues. CDR3 region: CASKAGLDNEQFF. CDR3 nucleotide sequence: TGTGCCAGCAAAGCGGGCCTGGACAATGAGCAGTTCTTC.

This clonotype has only a few counts. The junction does not match germline at one end; this may be a read error. The chain couples TRBV24-1 to TRBJ1-1, with TRBD1 as a possible D gene (5 bases). Germline V gives CDR1 KGHDR, CDR2 SFDVKD. The CDR3 extends over 17 amino acids. For the CDR3, the DNA is TGTGCCCCCAGTGATTCCCAGGGATTGGGAGTGAACACTGAAGCTTTCTTT. Protein product: CAPSDSQGLGVNTEAFF.

By share, this clonotype counts as medium-sized. A read error may account for a junction end that differs from germline. J is TRBJ1-1 and V is TRBV5-1; tentatively, D is TRBD1 (5 bases). This CDR3 comprises 15 residues. Germline assignment: CDR1 SGHRS and CDR2 YFSETQ. CDR3 sequence: CASSSQRGVNTEAFF. In nucleotides, the CDR3 is TGTGCCAGCAGCTCACAGCGGGGGGTGAACACTGAAGCTTTCTTT.

The CDR3 reads CSATRPTSGNEQFF. The CDR3 DNA follows: TGCAGTGCTACGCGTCCGACTAGCGGGAATGAGCAGTTCTTC. The rearrangement uses TRBV20-1 and TRBJ2-1, with 10 bases matching TRBD2. This CDR3 is 14 amino acids long. V gave up 4 bases and J gave up 7 bases; unmatched junction bases: 7. Germline CDR1 reads DFQATT; CDR2 reads SNEGSKA (reference sequence).

This clonotype was detected ten times or more. This chain connects TRBV28 to TRBJ1-1; tentative D call: TRBD1 (5 bases). The V and J ends lost 2 bases and 3 bases respectively, with 7 bases between them. Per germline, CDR1 MDHEN and CDR2 SYDVKM. The CDR3 is made up of 13 amino acids. The CDR3, as DNA: TGTGCCAGCAGTTTAGGGGCGCACACTGAAGCTTTCTTT. Translation: CASSLGAHTEAFF.

As to this clonotype: Being one base from a much bigger clone, this may be a read error. The V gene is TRBV15, the J gene TRBJ1-1; D possibly corresponds to TRBD1 (6 bases). This CDR3 is 17 amino acids long. From germline, CDR1 is LNHNV and CDR2 YYDKDF (reference sequence). CDR3 nucleotide sequence: TGTGCCACCAGCGGAGATTCCCTAGGGGGGGCGAAAACTGAAGCTTTCTTT. It translates to CATSGDSLGGAKTEAFF.

This clonotype was detected ten times or more. This chain uses TRBV27 with TRBJ1-2, with 7 bases that match TRBD1. The CDR3 has 18 residues. The germline CDR1 and CDR2 sequences are MNHEY and SMNVEV (reference sequence). V dropped 6 bases and J dropped 5; count of bases not matched to a gene: 21. The CDR3 protein is CASSDRGRLRVGFYGYTF. The CDR3 DNA reads as TGTGCCAGCAGCGATAGGGGGCGCTTGAGAGTGGGTTTTTATGGCTACACCTTC.

This clonotype was observed at least ten times. This chain uses TRBV2 with TRBJ1-1; 9 bases map to TRBD1. The germline gives CDR1 SNHLY, CDR2 FYNNEI. The CDR3 has 16 amino acids. V shed 5 bases and J 5 bases; nucleotides not matched to a gene: 12. The CDR3 bases are TGTGCCAGCAGTCCAGGGGGAACAGGGGGCAGGACTGAAGCTTTCTTT. Its protein product is CASSPGGTGGRTEAFF.